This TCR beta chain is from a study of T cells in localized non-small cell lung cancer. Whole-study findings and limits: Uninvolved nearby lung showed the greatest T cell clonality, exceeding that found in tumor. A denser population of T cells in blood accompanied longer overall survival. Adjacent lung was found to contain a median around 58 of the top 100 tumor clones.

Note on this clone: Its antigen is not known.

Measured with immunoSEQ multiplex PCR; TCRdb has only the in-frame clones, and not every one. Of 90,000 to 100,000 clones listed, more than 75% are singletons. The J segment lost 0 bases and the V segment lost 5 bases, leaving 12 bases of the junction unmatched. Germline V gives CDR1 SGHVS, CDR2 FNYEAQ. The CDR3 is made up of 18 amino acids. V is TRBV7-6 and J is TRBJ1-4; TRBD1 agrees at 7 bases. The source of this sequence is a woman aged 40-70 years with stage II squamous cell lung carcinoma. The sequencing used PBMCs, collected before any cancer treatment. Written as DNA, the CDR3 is TGTGCCAGCAGCACCCGGGACAGAAGACAAGCAACTAATGAAAAACTGTTTTTT. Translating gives CASSTRDRRQATNEKLFF.